This T cell receptor beta chain appears in the sequencing data of a study of shared T cell receptors in the human thymus. The CDR3 sequence is 14 residues long. The germline V gene encodes CDR1 SGHRS and CDR2 YFSETQ. Trimming shortened V by 4 bases and J by 4 bases, and 12 bases separated the two germline ends. Assay used: immunoSEQ multiplex PCR; TCRdb lists only in-frame clones, some missing. The sample lists fewer than 700,000 clones, around 87% occurring once. These same data were also listed under a study on human thymus T cells. That work contributes: Gene usage (both V and J) appeared biased in thymic and blood repertoires. Related research described thymic repertoires that were highly overlapping among unrelated individuals.

The specimen was thymocytes. The sequence was collected from a boy under two years old with a congenital heart defect. V usage is TRBV5-1 and J usage is TRBJ2-4, with a tentative D call TRBD2 (6 bases). CDR3 nucleotide sequence: TGCGCCAGCAGCCCTGATGGGAGGAAAAACATTCAGTACTTC. Amino acids: CASSPDGRKNIQYF.